This is a list of T cell receptor beta chains from one sample in a study of T cell repertoires in cytomegalovirus infection. TCRdb called the reads again in MiXCR, with one record for every CDR3 protein. The table lists roughly 49,000 distinct CDR3 sequences, 20% of them singletons. These TCRs are of unknown antigen specificity. The sequenced material came from PBMCs, sequenced either directly or after in vitro stimulation (not recorded which). The receptor set was obtained from a human donor in good health (CMV status not recorded). Some clones in this sample may be carry-over from other donors' samples. The CDR3 runs from the conserved cysteine through the conserved F or W. The order of the fields is J gene, D gene, V gene, clone size, CDR3 protein, CDR3 DNA. The D gene is left open where the match is weak. Rows give clone size only sometimes, using once, few, many, or a class for an expanded clone.

j_call: TRBJ1-2; d_call: .; v_call: TRBV20-1; clone_size: .; cdr3_aa: CSASTYGYTF; cdr3_nt: TGCAGTGCTAGCACCTATGGCTACACCTTC
j_call: TRBJ2-5; d_call: .; v_call: TRBV28; clone_size: many; cdr3_aa: CASSSGTGAQETQYF; cdr3_nt: TGTGCCAGCAGCTCCGGGACCGGGGCTCAAGAGACCCAGTACTTC
j_call: TRBJ2-7; d_call: .; v_call: TRBV7-2; clone_size: .; cdr3_aa: CASSLSQGYDEQYF; cdr3_nt: TGTGCCAGCAGCTTATCCCAGGGGTATGACGAGCAGTACTTC
j_call: TRBJ1-6; d_call: TRBD1; v_call: TRBV2; clone_size: few; cdr3_aa: CASSGLTGDSPLHF; cdr3_nt: TGTGCCAGCAGCGGGTTGACAGGGGATTCACCCCTCCACTTT
j_call: TRBJ2-3; d_call: TRBD2; v_call: TRBV9; clone_size: few; cdr3_aa: CASSPGLALDTQYF; cdr3_nt: TGTGCCAGCAGCCCGGGACTAGCTCTAGATACGCAGTATTTT
j_call: TRBJ2-7; d_call: .; v_call: TRBV19; clone_size: .; cdr3_aa: CASSMNGLRSPYEQYF; cdr3_nt: TGTGCCAGTAGTATGAATGGGCTTAGAAGTCCCTACGAGCAGTACTTC
j_call: TRBJ1-3; d_call: .; v_call: TRBV28; clone_size: few; cdr3_aa: CASSLKWRAAGNTIYF; cdr3_nt: TGTGCCAGCAGTTTAAAGTGGCGAGCTGCCGGAAACACCATATATTTT
j_call: TRBJ2-7; d_call: TRBD1; v_call: TRBV7-8; clone_size: many; cdr3_aa: CASSITGGRNEQYF; cdr3_nt: TGTGCCAGCAGCATTACAGGGGGAAGGAACGAGCAGTACTTC
j_call: TRBJ2-3; d_call: TRBD2; v_call: TRBV20-1; clone_size: once; cdr3_aa: CSAPAASGRGVTDTQYF; cdr3_nt: TGCAGTGCTCCGGCTGCTAGCGGGAGGGGAGTCACAGATACGCAGTATTTT
j_call: TRBJ2-7; d_call: TRBD2; v_call: TRBV7-2; clone_size: many; cdr3_aa: CASSASGGFYEQYF; cdr3_nt: TGTGCCAGCAGCGCTAGCGGGGGCTTCTACGAGCAGTACTTC
j_call: TRBJ2-2; d_call: .; v_call: TRBV6-2/TRBV6-3; clone_size: many; cdr3_aa: CASRHGAANTGELFF; cdr3_nt: TGTGCCAGCCGCCATGGGGCGGCGAACACCGGGGAGCTGTTTTTT
j_call: TRBJ1-4; d_call: TRBD1; v_call: TRBV5-6; clone_size: .; cdr3_aa: CASSLIGVGQGGATNEKLFF; cdr3_nt: TGTGCCAGCAGCTTGATCGGTGTCGGACAGGGAGGGGCAACTAATGAAAAACTGTTTTTT
j_call: TRBJ2-7; d_call: TRBD2; v_call: TRBV20-1; clone_size: .; cdr3_aa: CSALGGLAGGLYEQYF; cdr3_nt: TGCAGTGCCCTGGGGGGACTAGCGGGGGGCCTCTACGAGCAGTACTTC
j_call: TRBJ2-7; d_call: .; v_call: TRBV2; clone_size: few; cdr3_aa: CASTELGTYEQYF; cdr3_nt: TGTGCCAGCACCGAACTCGGCACCTACGAGCAGTACTTC
j_call: TRBJ2-1; d_call: TRBD2; v_call: TRBV27; clone_size: .; cdr3_aa: CASSFTRLAGGNEQFF; cdr3_nt: TGTGCCAGCAGTTTTACCCGACTAGCGGGAGGCAATGAGCAGTTCTTC
j_call: TRBJ2-5; d_call: .; v_call: TRBV7-2; clone_size: many; cdr3_aa: CASSLDWLGGETQYF; cdr3_nt: TGTGCCAGCAGCTTAGATTGGCTAGGAGGGGAGACCCAGTACTTC
j_call: TRBJ2-5; d_call: .; v_call: TRBV7-2; clone_size: .; cdr3_aa: CASSSGRGRETQYF; cdr3_nt: TGTGCCAGCAGCTCCGGACGGGGAAGAGAGACCCAGTACTTC
j_call: TRBJ2-7; d_call: TRBD1; v_call: TRBV15; clone_size: few; cdr3_aa: CATSRDLGQGTYEQYF; cdr3_nt: TGTGCCACCAGCAGAGACTTGGGACAGGGTACCTACGAGCAGTACTTC
j_call: TRBJ2-5; d_call: TRBD1; v_call: TRBV27; clone_size: once; cdr3_aa: CASSSWTGGEETQYF; cdr3_nt: TGTGCCAGCAGTTCCTGGACAGGGGGTGAGGAGACCCAGTACTTC
j_call: TRBJ2-6; d_call: .; v_call: TRBV19; clone_size: .; cdr3_aa: CASSIVLKDSGANVLTF; cdr3_nt: TGTGCCAGTAGTATAGTTTTAAAGGATTCTGGGGCCAACGTCCTGACTTTC
j_call: TRBJ2-3; d_call: TRBD2; v_call: TRBV11-2; clone_size: many; cdr3_aa: CASSFTSALGDTQYF; cdr3_nt: TGTGCCAGCAGCTTTACTAGCGCCCTGGGGGATACGCAGTATTTT
j_call: TRBJ2-3; d_call: .; v_call: TRBV15; clone_size: many; cdr3_aa: CATSRDVPDTQYF; cdr3_nt: TGTGCCACCAGCAGAGATGTCCCAGATACGCAGTATTTT
j_call: TRBJ2-3; d_call: .; v_call: TRBV9; clone_size: medium-sized; cdr3_aa: CASSVGSAGTDTQYF; cdr3_nt: TGTGCCAGCAGCGTAGGTAGTGCGGGCACAGATACGCAGTATTTT
j_call: TRBJ2-1; d_call: .; v_call: TRBV12-3/TRBV12-4; clone_size: .; cdr3_aa: CASSYEDRMVNEQFF; cdr3_nt: TGTGCCAGCAGTTATGAGGATAGGATGGTTAATGAGCAGTTCTTC
j_call: TRBJ1-4; d_call: .; v_call: TRBV6-2/TRBV6-3; clone_size: once; cdr3_aa: CASSIRTTGRVDVFEKLFF; cdr3_nt: TGTGCCAGCAGTATCAGAACCACGGGACGCGTGGACGTATTTGAAAAACTGTTTTTT